Listed here are 15 T cell receptor beta chains from one sample, sequenced in a study of post-analysis software for immune sequencing data. The library was made from cDNA and included unique molecular identifiers. A single record per CDR3 protein comes from TCRdb applying MiXCR to the PCR reads. The profile shows about 820,000 distinct CDR3 sequences, roughly 58% of them singletons. Points from the study as a whole: Controls showed lower frequencies than patients for roughly five TRBV segments, and TRBV5-6, TRBV5-1 and TRBV20-1 were among these.

These receptors' targets are unknown. Sequenced input: blood. Receptors originate from a girl aged 10 to 17 with multiple sclerosis.

The rearrangement uses TRBV10-2 and TRBJ2-5; D perhaps matches TRBD2 (7 bases). CDR3 length: 14 amino acids. Per germline, CDR1 WSHSY and CDR2 SAAADI. V was trimmed by 9 bases and J by 1 base, leaving 15 bases between them. The CDR3 region is CASAFRGAQETQYF. The CDR3 DNA reads as TGCGCCAGTGCTTTCCGGGGGGCCCAAGAGACCCAGTACTTC.

There are a few counts of this clonotype. The CDR3 DNA reads TGCAGTGCTAGAGCCCCCACAGGGTCGGCCTACGAGCAGTACTTC. This translates into CSARAPTGSAYEQYF. This chain connects TRBV20-1 to TRBJ2-7; possibly TRBD1 for D (6 bases). Germline CDR1 DFQATT, CDR2 SNEGSKA (reference sequence). V lost 1 base, J lost 2 bases, and 15 bases lay in between. The CDR3 runs 15 residues.

This clonotype appeared a single time. V usage is TRBV27 and J usage is TRBJ2-1, with TRBD2 matching over 10 bases. CDR3 length: 16 amino acids. Germline V gene lookup returns CDR1 MNHEY and CDR2 SMNVEV (reference sequence). J was trimmed by 5 bases and V by 6 bases; bases with no gene match: 10. CDR3 bases: TGTGCCAGCAGAATCCCCGGGACTAGCGTTAACAATGAGCAGTTCTTC. This gives the protein CASRIPGTSVNNEQFF.

The chain links TRBV14 to TRBJ1-4; D remains unclear. The CDR3 sequence is 15 residues long. V was pared by 2 bases and J by 4 bases, with 11 bases between. Per the germline V gene, CDR1 is SGHDN and CDR2 is FVKESK. The chain's CDR3 is CASSQQAGLNEKLFF. CDR3 coding DNA: TGTGCCAGCAGCCAACAAGCAGGACTTAATGAAAAACTGTTTTTT.

The genes are TRBV20-1 and TRBJ2-7; perhaps TRBD1 as D (6 bases). The V gene lost 0 bases and the J gene lost 1 base, with 10 bases spanning the gap. Germline CDR1 reads DFQATT; CDR2 reads SNEGSKA (reference sequence). This CDR3 has 14 amino acids. Here the CDR3 reads CSARDSRGSYEQYF. CDR3 in DNA: TGCAGTGCTAGAGATTCCAGGGGTTCCTACGAGCAGTACTTC.

Only a few counts were recorded for this clonotype. The chain combines TRBV4-2 with TRBJ2-3; 9 bases align to TRBD1. Germline V lookup: CDR1 LGHNA, CDR2 YNFKEQ. The CDR3 length is 15 residues. With V trimmed by 0 bases and J by 3 bases, 1 base remained unmatched. CDR3 region: CASSQEGQGTDTQYF. The CDR3 DNA is TGTGCCAGCAGCCAAGAGGGACAGGGAACAGATACGCAGTATTTT.

V is TRBV20-1 and J is TRBJ2-4; D is uncertain. The end of the DNA is better explained by TRBJ2-7, so the J call may be wrong. Germline CDR1 reads DFQATT; CDR2 reads SNEGSKA (reference sequence). The CDR3 covers 14 residues. The CDR3, as DNA: TGCAGTGCAAAGCTAAGGGTATTCGAATACGAGCAGTACTTC. This gives the protein CSAKLRVFEYEQYF.

The rearrangement links TRBV29-1 to TRBJ2-1; TRBD2 agrees at 13 bases. CDR1 and CDR2 (germline): SQVTM, ANQGSEA. V trimming: 5 bases; J trimming: 2 bases; junction bases outside the gene matches: 3. The CDR3 is made up of 15 amino acids. The CDR3 DNA follows: TGCAGCGTTACTGGGACTAGCGGGACCTACAATGAGCAGTTCTTC. Amino acids: CSVTGTSGTYNEQFF.

This clonotype appeared once. The chain has TRBV5-1 and TRBJ2-5, with D perhaps TRBD1 (5 bases). V was pared by 4 bases and J by 11 bases, with 21 bases between. The CDR3 extends over 14 amino acids. The germline gives CDR1 SGHRS, CDR2 YFSETQ. The CDR3: CASSHPREYNEQYF. The CDR3, as DNA: TGCGCCAGCAGCCACCCCAGGGAATACAATGAGCAGTACTTC. The full variable domain, its missing parts supplied by reference TRBV5-1 and TRBJ2-5, is KAGVTQTPRYLIKTRGQQVTLSCSPISGHRSVSWYQQTPGQGLQFLFEYFSETQRNKGNFPGRFSGRQFSNSRSEMNVSTLELGDSALYLCASSHPREYNEQYFGPGTRLLVL.

This clonotype has more than one count but fewer than ten. The chain uses TRBV5-1 and TRBJ2-7; the D gene is possibly TRBD2 (6 bases). CDR1 SGHRS and CDR2 YFSETQ come from the germline V gene. Trimming took off 0 bases at V and 0 bases at J, with 19 bases between the two ends. This CDR3 is 18 amino acids long. In DNA, the CDR3 is TGCGCCAGCAGCTTGGGGCTAGCGCTCACTACCAGCTCCTACGAGCAGTACTTC. Its translation: CASSLGLALTTSSYEQYF.

The gene calls are TRBV20-1 and TRBJ2-3; 7 bases are a match to TRBD2. The CDR3 extends over 14 amino acids. V lost 1 base to trimming and J lost 6 bases; unmatched junction nucleotides: 7. CDR1 and CDR2 (germline): DFQATT, SNEGSKA (reference sequence). The CDR3 DNA follows: TGCAGTGCTAGAGTGGGAGGGCTGTCGGATACGCAGTATTTT. Translation gives CSARVGGLSDTQYF.

This clonotype showed up just a few times. V gene TRBV10-3 combines with J gene TRBJ1-2, with D tentatively TRBD1 (5 bases). There are 14 residues in the CDR3. CDR1 is ENHRY and CDR2 is SYGVKD in the germline V gene. The V gene lost 2 bases and the J gene lost 1 base, with 8 bases spanning the gap. The CDR3 sequence: CAISESGGNYGYTF. DNA of the CDR3: TGTGCCATCAGTGAGAGCGGGGGTAACTATGGCTACACCTTC.

V and J are TRBV6-5 and TRBJ2-4; perhaps D is TRBD1 or TRBD2 (5 bases each). The DNA end favors TRBJ2-7, so the J call may be wrong. Germline-derived CDR1 and CDR2 are MNHEY and SVGAGI. This CDR3 spans 16 amino acids. CDR3 sequence: CASRFRPGRASSEQYF. In nucleotides, the CDR3 is TGTGCCAGCAGGTTTCGGCCGGGACGAGCTTCGTCCGAGCAGTACTTC.

The gene calls are TRBV6-5 and TRBJ2-5, with 8 bases fitting TRBD2. Unmatched junction bases numbered 10, after V lost 5 bases and J lost 5 bases. CDR1 is MNHEY and CDR2 is SVGAGI in the germline V gene. This CDR3 is 15 amino acids long. In DNA form, the CDR3 reads TGTGCCAGCAGTCAGAACCGGGGGGGCCGGGAGACCCAGTACTTC. Translated, it gives CASSQNRGGRETQYF.

This chain links TRBV7-2 with TRBJ2-7; 8 bases are shared with TRBD2. The CDR3 is 16 amino acids. J gave up 0 bases and V 5 bases, and 9 bases lay outside the gene matches. Germline V lookup: CDR1 SGHTA, CDR2 FQGNSA. CDR3 DNA: TGTGCCAGCAGCAAAACTAAGCGGGGGCCCTCCTACGAGCAGTACTTC. It is translated as CASSKTKRGPSYEQYF.